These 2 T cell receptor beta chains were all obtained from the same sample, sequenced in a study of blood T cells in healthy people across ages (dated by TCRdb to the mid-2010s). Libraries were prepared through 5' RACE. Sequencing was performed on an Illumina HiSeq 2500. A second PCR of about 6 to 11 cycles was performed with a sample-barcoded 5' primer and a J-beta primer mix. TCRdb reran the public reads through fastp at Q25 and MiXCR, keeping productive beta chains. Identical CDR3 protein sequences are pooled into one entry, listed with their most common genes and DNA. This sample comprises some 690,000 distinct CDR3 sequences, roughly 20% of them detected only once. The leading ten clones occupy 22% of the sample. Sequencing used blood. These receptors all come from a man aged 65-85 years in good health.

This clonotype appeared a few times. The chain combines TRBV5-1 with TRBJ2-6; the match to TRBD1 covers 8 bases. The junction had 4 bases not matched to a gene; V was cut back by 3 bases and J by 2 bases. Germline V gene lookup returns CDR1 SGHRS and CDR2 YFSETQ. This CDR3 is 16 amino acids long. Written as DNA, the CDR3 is TGCGCCAGCAGCTCCGGGACAGGACCTGGGGCCAACGTCCTGACTTTC. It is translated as CASSSGTGPGANVLTF.

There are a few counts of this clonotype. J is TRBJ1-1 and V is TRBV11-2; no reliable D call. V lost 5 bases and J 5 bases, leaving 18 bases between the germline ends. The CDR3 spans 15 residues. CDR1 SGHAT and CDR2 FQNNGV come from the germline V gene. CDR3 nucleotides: TGTGCCAGCAGCCTAGTAGCAGGAACAGCGACTGAAGCTTTCTTT. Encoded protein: CASSLVAGTATEAFF.